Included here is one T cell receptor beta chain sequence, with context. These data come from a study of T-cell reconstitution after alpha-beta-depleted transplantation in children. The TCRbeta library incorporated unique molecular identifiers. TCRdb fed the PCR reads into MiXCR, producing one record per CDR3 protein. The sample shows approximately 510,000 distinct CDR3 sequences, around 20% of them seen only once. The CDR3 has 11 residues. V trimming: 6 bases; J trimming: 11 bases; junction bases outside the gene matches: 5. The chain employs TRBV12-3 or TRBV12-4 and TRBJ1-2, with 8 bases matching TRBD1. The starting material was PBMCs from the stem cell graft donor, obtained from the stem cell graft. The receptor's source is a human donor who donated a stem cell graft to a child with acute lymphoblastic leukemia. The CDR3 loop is CASRTGDRYTF. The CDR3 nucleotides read TGTGCCAGCAGGACAGGGGATCGGTACACCTTC.